Given below is one T cell receptor beta chain in context. This clone appeared a single time. Its cognate antigen has yet to be identified. The sample holds no much larger clone one base away, and base qualities are not on file. This record belongs to a study of T cell changes during pregnancy in multiple sclerosis (dated by TCRdb to between 2019 and 2020). The study in broad terms: Changes in the T cell repertoire over the course of pregnancy were examined in this study in women with multiple sclerosis.

The library was made by the immunoSEQ multiplex PCR assay. TCRdb's version of the immuneACCESS table is confined to in-frame rearrangements and falls short of the full clone set. An unresolved V gene accounts for under half of the shortfall where checked; the remainder is of unknown origin. The sample table records 100,000 or so clones; over 85% of these occur just once. The ten most abundant clones make up around 0.99% of the sample. The CDR3, from cysteine to phenylalanine, totals 14 residues. Only CDR3 DNA remains: 42 bases, in frame from the first base. Trimming removed 7 bases from V and 3 bases from J; the gene matches leave 8 bases unexplained. The CDR1 and CDR2 encoded by the germline V gene (reference sequence) are LNHDA and SQIVND.

Recombination linked TRBV19 to TRBJ2-7; TRBD1 aligns with 8 central bases. The sequence was collected from a female donor with multiple sclerosis, enrolled in a pregnancy study. The sample consisted of peripheral blood, taken after pregnancy. The DNA sequence is given as TGTGCCAGTAACCCAGGAACAGGGGGCTACGAGCAGTACTTC. The resulting protein is CASNPGTGGYEQYF. With the portions outside the CDR3 filled from the reference TRBV19 and TRBJ2-7 genes, the complete variable region becomes DGGITQSPKYLFRKEGQNVTLSCEQNLNHDAMYWYRQDPGQGLRLIYYSQIVNDFQKGDIAEGYSVSREKKESFPLTVTSAQKNPTAFYLCASNPGTGGYEQYFGPGTRLTVT.